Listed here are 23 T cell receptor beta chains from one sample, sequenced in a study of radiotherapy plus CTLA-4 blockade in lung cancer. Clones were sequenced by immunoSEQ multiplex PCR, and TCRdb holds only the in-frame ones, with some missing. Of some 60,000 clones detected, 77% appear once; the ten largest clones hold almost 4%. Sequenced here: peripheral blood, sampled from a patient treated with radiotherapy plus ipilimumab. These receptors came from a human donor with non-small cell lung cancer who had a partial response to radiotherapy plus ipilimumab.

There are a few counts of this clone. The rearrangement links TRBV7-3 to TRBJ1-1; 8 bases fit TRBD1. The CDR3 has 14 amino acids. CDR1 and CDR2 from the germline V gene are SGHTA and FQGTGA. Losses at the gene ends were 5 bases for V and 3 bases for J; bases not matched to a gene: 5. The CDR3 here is CASSAGQGYTEAFF. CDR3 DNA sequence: TGTGCCAGCAGCGCTGGACAGGGATACACTGAAGCTTTCTTT.

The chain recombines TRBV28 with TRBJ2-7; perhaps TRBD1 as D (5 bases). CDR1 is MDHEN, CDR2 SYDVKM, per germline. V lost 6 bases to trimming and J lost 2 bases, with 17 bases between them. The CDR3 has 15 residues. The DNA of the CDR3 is TGTGCCAGCAGGTCAGCCCAGGGTGGCACCTACGAGCAGTACTTC. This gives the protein CASRSAQGGTYEQYF.

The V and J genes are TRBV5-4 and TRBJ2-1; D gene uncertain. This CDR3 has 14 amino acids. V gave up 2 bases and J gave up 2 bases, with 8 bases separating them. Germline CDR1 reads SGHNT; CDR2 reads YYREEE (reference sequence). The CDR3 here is CASSFQVPYNEQFF. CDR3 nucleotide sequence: TGTGCCAGCAGCTTTCAGGTCCCCTACAATGAGCAGTTCTTC. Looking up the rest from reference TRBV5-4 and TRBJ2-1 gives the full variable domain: ETGVTQSPTHLIKTRGQQVTLRCSSQSGHNTVSWYQQALGQGPQFIFQYYREEENGRGNFPPRFSGLQFPNYSSELNVNALELDDSALYLCASSFQVPYNEQFFGPGTRLTVL.

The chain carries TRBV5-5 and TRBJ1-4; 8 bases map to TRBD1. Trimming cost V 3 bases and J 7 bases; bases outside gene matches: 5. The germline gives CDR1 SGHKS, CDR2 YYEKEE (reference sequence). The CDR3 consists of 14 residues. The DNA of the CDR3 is TGTGCCAGCAGCTGGGGACAGGCGGGTGAAAAACTGTTTTTT. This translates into CASSWGQAGEKLFF.

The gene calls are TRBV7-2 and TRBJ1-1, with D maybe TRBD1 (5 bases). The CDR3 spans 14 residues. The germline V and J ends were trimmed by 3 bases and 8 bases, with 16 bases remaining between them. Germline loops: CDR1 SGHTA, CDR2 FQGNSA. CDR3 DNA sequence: TGTGCCAGCAGCTTTCCGGGTGGGGCTCGGGAAGCTTTCTTT. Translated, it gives CASSFPGGAREAFF.

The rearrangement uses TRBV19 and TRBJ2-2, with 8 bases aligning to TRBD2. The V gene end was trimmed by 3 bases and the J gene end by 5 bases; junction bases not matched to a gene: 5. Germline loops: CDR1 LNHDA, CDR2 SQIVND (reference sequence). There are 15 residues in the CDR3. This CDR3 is CASSIGGGRTGELFF. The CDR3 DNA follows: TGTGCCAGTAGTATCGGGGGGGGGCGAACCGGGGAGCTGTTTTTT.

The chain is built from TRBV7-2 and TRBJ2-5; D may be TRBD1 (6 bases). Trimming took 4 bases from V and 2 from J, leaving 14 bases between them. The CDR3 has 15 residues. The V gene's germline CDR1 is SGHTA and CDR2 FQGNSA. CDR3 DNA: TGTGCCAGCAGCTCGACAGGTACCGGGCAAGAGACCCAGTACTTC. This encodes CASSSTGTGQETQYF. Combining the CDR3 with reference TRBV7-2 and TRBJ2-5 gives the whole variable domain GAGVSQSPSNKVTEKGKDVELRCDPISGHTALYWYRQSLGQGLEFLIYFQGNSAPDKSGLPSDRFSAERTGGSVSTLTIQRTQQEDSAVYLCASSSTGTGQETQYFGPGTRLLVL.

The chain's CDR3 is CASSTIPGQGAGEQYF. In DNA form, the CDR3 reads TGTGCCAGCAGTACGATACCGGGACAGGGGGCGGGCGAGCAGTACTTC. J is TRBJ2-7 and V is TRBV5-8; TRBD1 matches at 12 bases. The germline V gene encodes CDR1 SGHTS and CDR2 YDEGEE. V dropped 5 bases and J dropped 6; count of bases not matched to a gene: 12. The CDR3 sequence is 16 residues long.

The CDR3 nucleotides are TGCGCCAGCAGCCTCCGTAGCGGGGGAACCTACAATGAGCAGTTCTTC. Its translation: CASSLRSGGTYNEQFF. J is TRBJ2-1 and V is TRBV4-1, with 9 bases fitting TRBD2. This CDR3 region has 16 residues. The J segment lost 2 bases and the V segment lost 4 bases, leaving 6 bases of the junction unmatched. Germline V lookup: CDR1 MGHRA, CDR2 YSYEKL.

CDR3 in amino acids: CASSYLDNSYEQYF. The CDR3 coding sequence is TGTGCCAGCAGTTACTTGGACAACTCCTACGAGCAGTACTTC. The chain employs TRBV6-5 and TRBJ2-7; possibly TRBD1 for D (5 bases). CDR1 MNHEY and CDR2 SVGAGI come from the germline V gene. The V end lost 1 base, the J end lost 0 bases, and 7 bases lay between the germline ends. The CDR3 runs to 14 residues.

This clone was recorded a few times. The CDR3 loop reads CASSGAWAGGLSYNEQFF. For the CDR3, the DNA is TGTGCCAGCAGTGGGGCCTGGGCGGGGGGTCTGTCCTACAATGAGCAGTTCTTC. The V and J genes are TRBV6-1 and TRBJ2-1; 8 nucleotides agree with TRBD2. The CDR3 has 18 amino acids. After removal of 4 bases from V and 1 base from J, the junction contained 12 bases not matched to a gene. Germline loops: CDR1 MNHNS, CDR2 SASEGT.

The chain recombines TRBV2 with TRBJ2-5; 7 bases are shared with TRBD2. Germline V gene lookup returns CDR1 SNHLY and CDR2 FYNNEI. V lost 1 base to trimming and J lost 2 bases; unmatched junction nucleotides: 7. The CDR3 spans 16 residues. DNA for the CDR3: TGTGCCAGCAGTGAAGGCAAATTAGCGGGTCAAGAGACCCAGTACTTC. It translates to CASSEGKLAGQETQYF.

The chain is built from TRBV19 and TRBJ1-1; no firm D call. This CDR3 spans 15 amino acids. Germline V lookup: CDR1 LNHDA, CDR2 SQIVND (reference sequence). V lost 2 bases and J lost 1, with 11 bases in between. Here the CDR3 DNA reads TGTGCCAGTAGTATAATACGCGGAGGGAACACTGAAGCTTTCTTT. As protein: CASSIIRGGNTEAFF.

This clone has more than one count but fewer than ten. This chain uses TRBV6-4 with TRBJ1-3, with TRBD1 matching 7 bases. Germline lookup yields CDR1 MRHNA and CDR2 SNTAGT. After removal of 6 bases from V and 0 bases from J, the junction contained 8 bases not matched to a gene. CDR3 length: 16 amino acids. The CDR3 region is CASSANRGLSGNTIYF. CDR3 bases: TGTGCCAGCAGCGCCAACAGGGGCCTCTCTGGAAACACCATATATTTT.

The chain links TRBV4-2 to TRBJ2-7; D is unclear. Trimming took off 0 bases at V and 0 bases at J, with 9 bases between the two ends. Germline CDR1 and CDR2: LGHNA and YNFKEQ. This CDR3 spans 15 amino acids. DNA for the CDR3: TGTGCCAGCAGCCAAGATAGAGCTAACTCCTACGAGCAGTACTTC. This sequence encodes CASSQDRANSYEQYF.

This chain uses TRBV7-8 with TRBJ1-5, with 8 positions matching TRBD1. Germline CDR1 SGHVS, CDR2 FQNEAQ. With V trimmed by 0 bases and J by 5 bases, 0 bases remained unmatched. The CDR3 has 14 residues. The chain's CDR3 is CASSLADRDQPQHF. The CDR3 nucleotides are TGTGCCAGCAGCTTAGCGGACAGGGATCAGCCCCAGCATTTT.

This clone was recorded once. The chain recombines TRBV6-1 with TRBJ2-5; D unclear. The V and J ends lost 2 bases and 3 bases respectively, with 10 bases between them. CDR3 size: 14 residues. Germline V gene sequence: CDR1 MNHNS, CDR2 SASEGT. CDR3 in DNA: TGTGCCAGCAGTGAATTCGGAACAGAAGAGACCCAGTACTTC. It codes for CASSEFGTEETQYF.

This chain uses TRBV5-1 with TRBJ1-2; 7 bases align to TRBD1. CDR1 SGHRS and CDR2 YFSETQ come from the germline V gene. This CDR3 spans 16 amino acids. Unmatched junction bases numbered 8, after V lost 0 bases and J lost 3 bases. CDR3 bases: TGCGCCAGCAGCTTGGATTTAGGGGGCAACGACTATGGCTACACCTTC. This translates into CASSLDLGGNDYGYTF.

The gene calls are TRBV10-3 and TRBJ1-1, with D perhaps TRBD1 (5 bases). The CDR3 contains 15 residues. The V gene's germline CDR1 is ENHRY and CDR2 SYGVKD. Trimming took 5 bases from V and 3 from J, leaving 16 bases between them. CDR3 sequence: CAISSRQGVDTEAFF. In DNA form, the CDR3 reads TGTGCCATCAGTTCCCGGCAGGGCGTTGACACTGAAGCTTTCTTT.

The CDR3 nucleotides read TGTGCCAGCAGCGTAGCAGCGGACTCTTATGGCTACACCTTC. Encoded protein: CASSVAADSYGYTF. The genes are TRBV9 and TRBJ1-2; D ambiguous. V was clipped by 0 bases and J by 5 bases, with 11 bases between them. Germline assignment: CDR1 SGDLS and CDR2 YYNGEE. CDR3 size: 14 residues.

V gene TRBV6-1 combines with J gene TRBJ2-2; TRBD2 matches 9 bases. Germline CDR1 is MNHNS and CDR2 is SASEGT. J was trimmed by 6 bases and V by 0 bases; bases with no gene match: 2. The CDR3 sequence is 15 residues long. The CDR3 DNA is TGTGCCAGCAGTGAAGCGGGACTAGCATCCGGGGAGCTGTTTTTT. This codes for CASSEAGLASGELFF.

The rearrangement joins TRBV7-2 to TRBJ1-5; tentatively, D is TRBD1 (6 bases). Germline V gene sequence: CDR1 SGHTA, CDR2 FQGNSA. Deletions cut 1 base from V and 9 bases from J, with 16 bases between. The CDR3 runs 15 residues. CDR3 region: CASSLVPGALGPQHF. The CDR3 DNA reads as TGTGCCAGCAGCTTAGTGCCAGGGGCCTTAGGGCCCCAGCATTTT.

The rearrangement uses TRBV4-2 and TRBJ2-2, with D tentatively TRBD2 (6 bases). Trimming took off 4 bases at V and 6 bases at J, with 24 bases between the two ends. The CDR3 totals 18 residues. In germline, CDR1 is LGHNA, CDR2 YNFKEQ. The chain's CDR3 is CASSPTPIGGVEAGELFF. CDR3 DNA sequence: TGTGCCAGCAGCCCGACTCCCATTGGCGGGGTGGAGGCCGGGGAGCTGTTTTTT.